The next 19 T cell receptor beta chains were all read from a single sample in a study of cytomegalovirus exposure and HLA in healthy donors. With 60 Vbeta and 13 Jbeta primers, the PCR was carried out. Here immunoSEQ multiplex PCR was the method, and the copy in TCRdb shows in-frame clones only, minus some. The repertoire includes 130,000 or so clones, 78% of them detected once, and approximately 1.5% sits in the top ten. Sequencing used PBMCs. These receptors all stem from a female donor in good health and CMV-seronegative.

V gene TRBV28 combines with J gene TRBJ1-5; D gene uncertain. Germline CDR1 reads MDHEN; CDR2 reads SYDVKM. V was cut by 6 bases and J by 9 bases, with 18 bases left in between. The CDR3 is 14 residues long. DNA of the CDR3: TGTGCCAGCAGCCCGGGGTCAGTCCGGGGGCCCCAGCATTTT. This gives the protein CASSPGSVRGPQHF.

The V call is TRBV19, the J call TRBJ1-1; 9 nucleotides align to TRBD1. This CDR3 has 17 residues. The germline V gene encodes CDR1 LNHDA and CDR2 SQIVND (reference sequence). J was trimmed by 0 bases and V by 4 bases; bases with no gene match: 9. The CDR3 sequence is CASSRDRAASMNTEAFF. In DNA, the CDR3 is TGTGCCAGTAGTAGGGACAGGGCCGCCTCGATGAACACTGAAGCTTTCTTT.

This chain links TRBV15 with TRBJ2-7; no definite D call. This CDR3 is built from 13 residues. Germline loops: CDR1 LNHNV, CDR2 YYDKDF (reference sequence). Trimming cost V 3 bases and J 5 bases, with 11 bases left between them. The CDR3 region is CATSSERANEQYF. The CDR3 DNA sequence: TGTGCCACCAGCAGTGAAAGAGCGAACGAGCAGTACTTC. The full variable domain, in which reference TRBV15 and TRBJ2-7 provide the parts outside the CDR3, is DAMVIQNPRYQVTQFGKPVTLSCSQTLNHNVMYWYQQKSSQAPKLLFHYYDKDFNNEADTPDNFQSRRPNTSFCFLDIRSPGLGDTAMYLCATSSERANEQYFGPGTRLTVT.

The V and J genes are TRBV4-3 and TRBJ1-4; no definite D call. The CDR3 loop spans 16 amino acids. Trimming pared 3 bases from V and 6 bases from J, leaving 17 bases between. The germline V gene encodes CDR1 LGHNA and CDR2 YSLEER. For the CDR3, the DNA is TGCGCCAGCAGCCACGTTACAGCCGGCCGAGATGAAAAACTGTTTTTT. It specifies CASSHVTAGRDEKLFF.

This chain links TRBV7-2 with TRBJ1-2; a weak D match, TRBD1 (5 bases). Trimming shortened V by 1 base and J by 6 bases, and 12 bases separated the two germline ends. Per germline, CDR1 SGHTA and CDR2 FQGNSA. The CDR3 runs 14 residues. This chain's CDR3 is CASSLGGGGNGYTF. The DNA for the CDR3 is TGTGCCAGCAGCTTAGGCGGGGGGGGAAATGGCTACACCTTC.

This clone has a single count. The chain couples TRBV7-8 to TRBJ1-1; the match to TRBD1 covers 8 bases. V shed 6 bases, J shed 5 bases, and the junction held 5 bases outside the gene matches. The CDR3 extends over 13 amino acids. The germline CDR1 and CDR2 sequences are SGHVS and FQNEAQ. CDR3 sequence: CASSRTGLTEAFF. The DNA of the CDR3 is TGTGCCAGCAGTCGGACAGGGCTTACTGAAGCTTTCTTT.

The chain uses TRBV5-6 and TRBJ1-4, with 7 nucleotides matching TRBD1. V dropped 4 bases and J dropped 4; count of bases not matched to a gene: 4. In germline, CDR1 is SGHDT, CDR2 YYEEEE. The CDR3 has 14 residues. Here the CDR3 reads CASSRQGINEKLFF. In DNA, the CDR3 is TGTGCCAGCAGCCGACAGGGCATTAATGAAAAACTGTTTTTT. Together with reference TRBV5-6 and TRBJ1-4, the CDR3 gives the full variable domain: DAGVTQSPTHLIKTRGQQVTLRCSPKSGHDTVSWYQQALGQGPQFIFQYYEEEERQRGNFPDRFSGHQFPNYSSELNVNALLLGDSALYLCASSRQGINEKLFFGSGTQLSVL.

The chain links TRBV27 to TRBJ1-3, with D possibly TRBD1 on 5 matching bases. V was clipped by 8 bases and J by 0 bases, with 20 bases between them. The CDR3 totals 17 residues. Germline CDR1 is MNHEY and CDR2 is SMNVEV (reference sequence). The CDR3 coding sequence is TGTGCCAGCCGACGGACCGGGACTGTATACTCTGGAAACACCATATATTTT. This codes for CASRRTGTVYSGNTIYF.

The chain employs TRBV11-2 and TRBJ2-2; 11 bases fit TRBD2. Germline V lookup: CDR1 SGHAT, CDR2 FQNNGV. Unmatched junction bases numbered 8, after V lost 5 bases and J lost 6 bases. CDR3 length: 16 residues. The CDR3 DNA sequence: TGTGCCAGCAGCCCGATAGCGGGAGGGGAATCCGGGGAGCTGTTTTTT. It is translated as CASSPIAGGESGELFF.

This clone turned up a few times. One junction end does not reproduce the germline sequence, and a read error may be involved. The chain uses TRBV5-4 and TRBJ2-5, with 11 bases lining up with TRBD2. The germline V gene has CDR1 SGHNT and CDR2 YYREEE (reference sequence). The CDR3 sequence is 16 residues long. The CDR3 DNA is TGCGCCAGCAGCCAAAAACTAGCGGGAGAGGGAGAGACCCAGTACTTC. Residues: CASSQKLAGEGETQYF.

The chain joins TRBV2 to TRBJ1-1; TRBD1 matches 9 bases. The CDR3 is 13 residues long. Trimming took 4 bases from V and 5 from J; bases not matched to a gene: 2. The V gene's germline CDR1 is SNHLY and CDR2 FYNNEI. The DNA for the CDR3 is TGTGCCAGCAGTGGACAGGGGGGGACTGAAGCTTTCTTT. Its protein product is CASSGQGGTEAFF.

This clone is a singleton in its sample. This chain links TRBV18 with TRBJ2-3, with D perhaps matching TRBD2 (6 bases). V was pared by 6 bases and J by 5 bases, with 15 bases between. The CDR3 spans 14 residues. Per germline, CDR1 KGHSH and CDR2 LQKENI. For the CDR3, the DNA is TGTGCCAGCTCCCCTAGCGTCGGTGTAGATACGCAGTATTTT. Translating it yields CASSPSVGVDTQYF. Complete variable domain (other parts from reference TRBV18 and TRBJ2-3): NAGVMQNPRHLVRRRGQEARLRCSPMKGHSHVYWYRQLPEEGLKFMVYLQKENIIDESGMPKERFSAEFPKEGPSILRIQQVVRGDSAAYFCASSPSVGVDTQYFGPGTRLTVL.

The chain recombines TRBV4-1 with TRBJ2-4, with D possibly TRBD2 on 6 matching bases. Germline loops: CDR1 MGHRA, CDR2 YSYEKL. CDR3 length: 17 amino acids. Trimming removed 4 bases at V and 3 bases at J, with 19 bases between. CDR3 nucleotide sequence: TGCGCCAGCAGCCCTTCCGAGCGGGCGTGGGGCAAAAACATTCAGTACTTC. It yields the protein CASSPSERAWGKNIQYF.

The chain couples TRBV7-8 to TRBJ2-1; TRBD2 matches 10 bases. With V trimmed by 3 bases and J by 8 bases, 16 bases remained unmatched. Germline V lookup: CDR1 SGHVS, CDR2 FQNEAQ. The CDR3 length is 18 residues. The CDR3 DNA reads TGTGCCAGCAGCTTCATCGTTCAAGAGCTAGCGGGAGTAGATGAGCAGTTCTTC. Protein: CASSFIVQELAGVDEQFF.

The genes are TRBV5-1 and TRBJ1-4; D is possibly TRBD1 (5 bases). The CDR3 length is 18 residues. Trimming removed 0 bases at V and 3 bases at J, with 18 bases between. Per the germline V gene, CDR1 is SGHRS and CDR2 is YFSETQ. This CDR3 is CASSLADTSHGANEKLFF. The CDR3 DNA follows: TGCGCCAGCAGCTTGGCGGACACCTCTCATGGGGCTAATGAAAAACTGTTTTTT.

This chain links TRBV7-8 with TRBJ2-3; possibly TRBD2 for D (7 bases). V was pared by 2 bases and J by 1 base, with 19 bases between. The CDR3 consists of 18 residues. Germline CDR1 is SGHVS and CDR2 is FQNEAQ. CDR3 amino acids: CASSLRGGSPWGTDTQYF. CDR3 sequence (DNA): TGTGCCAGCAGCTTAAGGGGGGGGTCGCCCTGGGGCACAGATACGCAGTATTTT.

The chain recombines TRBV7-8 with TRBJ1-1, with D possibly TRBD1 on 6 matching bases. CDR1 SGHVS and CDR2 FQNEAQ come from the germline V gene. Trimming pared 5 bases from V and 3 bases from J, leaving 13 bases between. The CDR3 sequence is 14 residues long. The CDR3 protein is CASSADYRDTEAFF. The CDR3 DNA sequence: TGTGCCAGCAGCGCCGATTACAGGGACACTGAAGCTTTCTTT.

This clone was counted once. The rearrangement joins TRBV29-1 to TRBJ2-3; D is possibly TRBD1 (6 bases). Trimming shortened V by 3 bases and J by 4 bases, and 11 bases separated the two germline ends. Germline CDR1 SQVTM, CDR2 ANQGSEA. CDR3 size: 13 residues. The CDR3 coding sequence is TGCAGCGTTGACGGACAGCCCCCAGATACGCAGTATTTT. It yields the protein CSVDGQPPDTQYF.

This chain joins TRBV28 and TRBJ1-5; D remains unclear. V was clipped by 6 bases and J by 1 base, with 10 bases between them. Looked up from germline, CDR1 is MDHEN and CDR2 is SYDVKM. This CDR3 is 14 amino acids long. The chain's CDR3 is CASSRLASNQPQHF. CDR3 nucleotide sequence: TGTGCCAGCAGCCGCCTAGCAAGCAATCAGCCCCAGCATTTT.